Each of the 4 T cell receptor beta chains below was sequenced from the same sample in a study of T cell repertoires in cytomegalovirus infection. Their recognized antigens are unknown. TCRdb processed the reads anew with MiXCR; each CDR3 protein has one entry. The sample records roughly 150,000 distinct CDR3 sequences, around 32% being singletons. Sequenced material: CD8+ T cells from cultured PBMCs, taken from culture after CMV antigen stimulation. The receptors come from a human donor in good health (CMV status not recorded). Some clones in this sample may be carry-over from other donors' samples.

In this sample, this clonotype turned up once. The chain employs TRBV6-5 and TRBJ1-2; 7 nucleotides agree with TRBD1. Looked up from germline, CDR1 is MNHEY and CDR2 is SVGAGI. Unmatched junction bases numbered 5, after V lost 0 bases and J lost 1 base. This CDR3 contains 16 residues. CDR3 protein: CASSYSTTGVNYGYTF. The CDR3 DNA sequence: TGTGCCAGCAGTTACTCGACCACAGGGGTTAACTATGGCTACACCTTC.

This clonotype was observed at least ten times. The rearrangement joins TRBV13 to TRBJ1-2, with 9 bases identical to TRBD1. Germline values: CDR1 PRHDT, CDR2 FYEKMQ (reference sequence). The V gene end was trimmed by 3 bases and the J gene end by 4 bases; junction bases not matched to a gene: 3. The CDR3 consists of 14 residues. The CDR3 DNA sequence: TGTGCCAGCAGCTTGGGACAGGGCAGCTATGGCTACACCTTC. Translated, it gives CASSLGQGSYGYTF.

The chain joins TRBV7-4 to TRBJ1-5; a possible D gene is TRBD1 (6 bases). The CDR3 is made up of 15 amino acids. The V and J ends lost 1 base and 7 bases respectively, with 14 bases between them. Germline V lookup: CDR1 SGHVT, CDR2 SQSDAQ. CDR3 in amino acids: CASSLGGGAGQPQHF. The CDR3 DNA sequence: TGTGCCAGCAGCTTAGGTGGGGGCGCGGGGCAGCCCCAGCATTTT.

For the CDR3, the DNA is TGTGCCAGCAGTTACTCCTTAGACACCGGGGAGCTGTTTTTT. Protein sequence: CASSYSLDTGELFF. The chain uses TRBV6-2 or TRBV6-3 and TRBJ2-2; D gene unclear. V was clipped by 0 bases and J by 3 bases, with 5 bases between them. The germline gives CDR1 MNHEY, CDR2 SVGEGT. This CDR3 is built from 14 residues.